This TCR beta chain was profiled in a study of radiation and T cells in renal cell carcinoma. Study observations and caveats: In blood, top tumor clones expanded by 2 weeks, shrinking by 4.

Time point defined: blood 4 weeks post-SBRT, at nephrectomy. Stated treatment: 15 Gy SBRT to primary tumor, nephrectomy 4 weeks later. This clone came up once. Its target is not known. The table came from immunoSEQ multiplex PCR; TCRdb's copy has only in-frame clones and leaves some out. The table has fewer than 45,000 clones, roughly 82% seen once. This CDR3 has 14 residues. Per germline, CDR1 SNHLY and CDR2 FYNNEI. Deletions cut 9 bases from V and 0 bases from J, with 15 bases between. The sequence derives from a woman aged 70-85 years with renal cell carcinoma. This rearrangement joins TRBV2 to TRBJ2-7; D perhaps matches TRBD2 (6 bases). This material consisted of blood, taken from a patient whose treatment included radiotherapy and nephrectomy. The CDR3 spells CARRVSGSSYEQYF. The CDR3 coding sequence is TGTGCCAGACGGGTTAGCGGTAGCTCCTACGAGCAGTACTTC.